What follows are 6 T cell receptor beta chains derived from one specimen sequenced in a study of read filtering for tumor transcriptome and immune sequencing. The library was built from 400 ng RNA with molecular barcoded adaptors for alpha/delta and beta/gamma chains. TCRdb analysed the reads with MiXCR anew, one entry per CDR3 protein. The sample has some 80,000 distinct CDR3 sequences; roughly 12% are singletons. Input material: a population of CD138-negative cells sorted from bone marrow. These receptors were collected from a donor over 35 with multiple myeloma.

This clonotype was seen at least ten times. The genes are TRBV7-2 and TRBJ2-7; D gene ambiguous. The CDR3 is made up of 15 amino acids. V was pared by 3 bases and J by 3 bases, with 15 bases between. Germline assignment: CDR1 SGHTA and CDR2 FQGNSA. The CDR3 sequence: CASSFFGQASYEQYF. CDR3 nucleotide sequence: TGTGCCAGCAGCTTCTTCGGGCAGGCAAGCTACGAGCAGTACTTC.

This clonotype was observed many times. The gene calls are TRBV28 and TRBJ2-3; D uncertain. This CDR3 has 13 residues. V lost 3 bases and J lost 4, with 8 bases in between. The germline gives CDR1 MDHEN, CDR2 SYDVKM. The CDR3 DNA is TGTGCCAGCAGTTTTGCCGTCCCAGATACGCAGTATTTT. It translates to CASSFAVPDTQYF.

J is TRBJ1-2 and V is TRBV10-3; 8 positions agree with TRBD1. V dropped 5 bases and J dropped 7; count of bases not matched to a gene: 9. Germline V lookup: CDR1 ENHRY, CDR2 SYGVKD. This CDR3 is 14 amino acids long. CDR3 nucleotides: TGTGCCATCAGTCCCCCCGACAGGGGTATTGGCTACACCTTC. Residues: CAISPPDRGIGYTF.

Notes on this clonotype: It may be a read error: a sequence one base away is much more abundant. The V gene is TRBV20-1, the J gene TRBJ2-1; D possibly matches TRBD1 or TRBD2 (5 bases each). CDR1 DFQATT and CDR2 SNEGSKA come from the germline V gene (reference sequence). With 7 bases removed from V and 12 bases from J, the gap between germline ends came to 19 bases. The CDR3 covers 12 residues. CDR3 sequence: CSGLGDGDGQFF. For the CDR3, the DNA is TGCAGTGGGTTGGGGGACGGGGATGGGCAGTTCTTC.

The table lists this clonotype with a count of one. V is TRBV5-1 and J is TRBJ2-3; 8 bases line up with TRBD2. Germline-derived CDR1 and CDR2 are SGHRS and YFSETQ. The V segment lost 3 bases and the J segment 5 bases; nucleotides outside the gene matches: 11. CDR3 length: 16 residues. The CDR3 DNA reads as TGCGCCAGCAGCTCTGATGTGGCGGGAGGTGGAGATACGCAGTATTTT. It encodes CASSSDVAGGGDTQYF.

This clonotype was seen repeatedly, ten times or more. J is TRBJ2-1 and V is TRBV20-1, with TRBD2 identical over 8 bases. Looked up from germline, CDR1 is DFQATT and CDR2 is SNEGSKA (reference sequence). After removal of 6 bases from V and 12 bases from J, the junction contained 16 bases not matched to a gene. This CDR3 contains 14 residues. The CDR3 sequence: CSASLAEGPWGQFF. The CDR3 nucleotides are TGCAGTGCATCACTAGCGGAGGGACCTTGGGGGCAGTTCTTC.